Listed below are T cell receptor beta chains from one sample, sequenced in a study of regulatory T cells in long-lasting Graves disease. TCRdb analysed the multiplex PCR reads with MiXCR anew, one entry per CDR3 protein. The sample has fewer than 550,000 distinct CDR3 sequences, around a fifth seen once. The material was peripheral blood mononuclear cells (PBMCs), obtained when the disease was refractory, from a patient treated with antithyroid drugs. Receptor source: a female donor with Graves disease. The CDR3 runs from the conserved cysteine through the conserved F or W. The D gene is left open where the match is weak. Clone sizes are given selectively: once, few, many, or a class where the clone is expanded.

size,D,V,J,CDR3,DNA
NA,TRBD1,TRBV24-1,TRBJ1-3,CATSDPGQEGNTIYF,TGTGCCACCAGTGACCCGGGACAGGAGGGAAACACCATATATTTT
NA,TRBD1,TRBV12-3/TRBV12-4,TRBJ2-7,CASSYRDRGRESSYEQYF,TGTGCCAGCAGCTACCGGGACAGGGGGCGGGAAAGCTCCTACGAGCAGTACTTC
few,NA,TRBV10-3,TRBJ2-7,CAISETSRGRQYF,TGTGCCATCAGTGAAACCTCTAGGGGCAGGCAGTACTTC
few,NA,TRBV14,TRBJ2-4,CASSQGFHSNDIQYF,TGTGCCAGCAGCCAAGGGTTCCACAGTAACGACATTCAGTACTTC
many,NA,TRBV6-1,TRBJ2-5,CASSEAGQETQYF,TGTGCCAGCAGTGAAGCGGGGCAAGAGACCCAGTACTTC
many,TRBD1,TRBV10-3,TRBJ2-2,CAISETGGLGTGELFF,TGTGCCATCAGTGAAACAGGGGGCCTAGGCACCGGGGAGCTGTTTTTT
many,NA,TRBV20-1,TRBJ1-1,CSAPNSETEAFF,TGCAGTGCCCCGAACAGCGAAACTGAAGCTTTCTTT
medium-sized,NA,TRBV7-2,TRBJ1-2,CASSLDASSPLYGYTF,TGTGCCAGCAGCTTAGACGCCTCCTCCCCCCTCTATGGCTACACCTTC
many,NA,TRBV28,TRBJ1-6,CASTYRDPAGVNSPLHF,TGTGCCAGCACCTACCGGGACCCGGCTGGGGTTAATTCACCCCTCCACTTT
many,TRBD1,TRBV6-1,TRBJ2-7,CASTPRDRGAEQYF,TGTGCCAGCACTCCGAGGGACAGGGGGGCCGAGCAGTACTTC
NA,NA,TRBV6-1,TRBJ2-3,CASRPGPRRDTQYF,TGTGCCAGCAGACCGGGACCCCGCCGAGATACGCAGTATTTT
NA,NA,TRBV30,TRBJ1-2,CAWIRGYGYTF,TGTGCCTGGATACGGGGGTATGGCTACACCTTC
few,NA,TRBV20-1,TRBJ2-7,CSARDRETYEQYF,TGCAGTGCTAGAGATCGTGAGACCTACGAGCAGTACTTC
many,NA,TRBV2,TRBJ1-4,CASLGNSNEKLFF,TGTGCCAGCTTGGGTAACTCCAATGAAAAACTGTTTTTT
many,NA,TRBV28,TRBJ2-5,CASSFYKETQYF,TGTGCCAGCAGTTTCTACAAAGAGACCCAGTACTTC
many,TRBD1,TRBV6-1,TRBJ1-6,CASSAPGGRSYNSPLHF,TGTGCCAGCAGTGCCCCAGGGGGGAGGTCCTATAATTCACCCCTCCACTTT
many,TRBD1,TRBV20-1,TRBJ2-5,CSATGTGVETQYF,TGCAGTGCCACCGGGACAGGGGTGGAGACCCAGTACTTC
many,NA,TRBV20-1,TRBJ1-5,CSASDRGGQPQHF,TGCAGTGCTAGCGATAGGGGGGGTCAGCCCCAGCATTTT
few,NA,TRBV7-2,TRBJ1-2,CASSPNGRYANYGYTF,TGTGCCAGCAGCCCAAACGGGCGGTACGCTAACTATGGCTACACCTTC
many,TRBD2,TRBV28,TRBJ2-2,CASTLGGLAGTTGELFF,TGTGCCAGCACCCTGGGGGGACTAGCGGGAACGACCGGGGAGCTGTTTTTT
NA,TRBD2,TRBV20-1,TRBJ2-2,CSARLAGAGTGELFF,TGCAGTGCTAGACTAGCGGGAGCGGGGACCGGGGAGCTGTTTTTT
few,NA,TRBV6-1,TRBJ1-5,CASKTTGKWEPQHF,TGTGCCAGCAAGACTACAGGGAAGTGGGAGCCCCAGCATTTT
NA,NA,TRBV6-1,TRBJ2-3,CASRNGLNTDTQYF,TGTGCCAGCAGGAACGGACTTAACACAGATACGCAGTATTTT
few,NA,TRBV12-3/TRBV12-4,TRBJ2-7,CASSPLIGSSYEQYF,TGTGCCAGCAGTCCCCTTATAGGTTCCTCGTACGAGCAGTACTTC
once,NA,TRBV14,TRBJ1-2,CASSQVAGGDGYTF,TGTGCCAGCAGCCAAGTCGCGGGTGGAGATGGCTACACCTTC
NA,TRBD1,TRBV13,TRBJ2-1,CASSLRDRGYNEQFF,TGTGCCAGCAGCTTAAGGGACAGGGGGTACAATGAGCAGTTCTTC
few,NA,TRBV3-1,TRBJ2-7,CASSQDLGPLNEQYF,TGTGCCAGCAGCCAAGATTTAGGCCCTCTTAACGAGCAGTACTTC
few,TRBD1,TRBV20-1,TRBJ1-5,CSARDPGTGGRQPQHF,TGCAGTGCTAGAGATCCCGGGACAGGGGGGCGACAGCCCCAGCATTTT
NA,TRBD2,TRBV11-2,TRBJ2-1,CASSPGLAGPSSYNEQFF,TGTGCCAGCAGCCCGGGACTAGCGGGGCCGAGCTCCTACAATGAGCAGTTCTTC
few,TRBD1,TRBV7-2,TRBJ2-6,CASSPKDRAGGANVLTF,TGTGCCAGCAGTCCCAAGGACAGGGCAGGTGGGGCCAACGTCCTGACTTTC
many,NA,TRBV7-2,TRBJ1-5,CASSLVGNQPQHF,TGTGCCAGCAGTTTAGTAGGAAATCAGCCCCAGCATTTT
many,TRBD1,TRBV12-3/TRBV12-4,TRBJ1-1,CASRLQGASAQNTEAFF,TGTGCCAGCAGGCTACAGGGGGCCTCAGCCCAGAACACTGAAGCTTTCTTT
NA,NA,TRBV20-1,TRBJ1-5,CSAPGQNSNQPQHF,TGCAGTGCCCCCGGACAGAATAGCAATCAGCCCCAGCATTTT
NA,NA,TRBV20-1,TRBJ2-2,CSARDEGVGGELFF,TGCAGTGCTAGAGATGAGGGGGTGGGCGGGGAGCTGTTTTTT
few,NA,TRBV5-6,TRBJ1-4,CASSLEAAWTGENEKLFF,TGTGCCAGCAGCTTGGAGGCTGCTTGGACCGGCGAAAATGAAAAACTGTTTTTT
few,NA,TRBV7-9,TRBJ1-5,CASSLDGGPAGQPQHF,TGTGCCAGCAGCTTAGATGGGGGCCCGGCTGGCCAGCCCCAGCATTTT
once,TRBD2,TRBV7-9,TRBJ2-7,CASSSTSGRINEQYF,TGTGCCAGCAGCTCGACTAGCGGGAGGATCAACGAGCAGTACTTC
many,NA,TRBV12-3/TRBV12-4,TRBJ2-5,CASSHPPGTTFWETQYF,TGTGCCAGCAGCCACCCCCCCGGGACAACCTTTTGGGAGACCCAGTACTTC
many,TRBD2,TRBV28,TRBJ2-7,CASSLTSGIYEQYF,TGTGCCAGCAGCCTGACTAGCGGGATCTACGAGCAGTACTTC
NA,NA,TRBV19,TRBJ2-6,CASSTPGALASGANVLTF,TGTGCCAGTAGTACACCCGGGGCCCTGGCCTCTGGGGCCAACGTCCTGACTTTC
many,TRBD1,TRBV5-6,TRBJ1-2,CASSLGAGQADYGYTF,TGTGCCAGCAGCTTGGGGGCAGGACAGGCCGACTATGGCTACACCTTC
many,NA,TRBV7-8,TRBJ1-1,CASIRSGMNTEAFF,TGTGCCAGCATTCGGTCTGGGATGAACACTGAAGCTTTCTTT
NA,NA,TRBV20-1,TRBJ1-1,CSVLSLTEAFF,TGCAGTGTACTAAGTCTCACTGAAGCTTTCTTT
few,NA,TRBV5-4,TRBJ1-3,CASKGSGNTIYF,TGTGCCAGCAAGGGGTCTGGAAACACCATATATTTT
few,NA,TRBV10-3,TRBJ2-2,CAIRITGTPNTGELFF,TGTGCCATAAGAATCACCGGGACACCGAACACCGGGGAGCTGTTTTTT
few,TRBD1,TRBV5-6,TRBJ1-2,CASSYMGQGIYGYTF,TGTGCCAGCAGCTATATGGGACAGGGGATTTATGGCTACACCTTC
few,NA,TRBV5-4,TRBJ2-1,CASSLVMGEQFF,TGTGCCAGCAGCTTGGTGATGGGTGAGCAGTTCTTC
NA,NA,TRBV7-9,TRBJ2-3,CASSLDVDWGNTQYF,TGTGCCAGCAGCTTAGACGTTGACTGGGGCAATACGCAGTATTTT
NA,TRBD1,TRBV20-1,TRBJ1-1,CSARTGFAEAFF,TGCAGTGCCAGGACAGGGTTCGCTGAAGCTTTCTTT
NA,TRBD1,TRBV20-1,TRBJ1-2,CSASQTGVGHDYTF,TGCAGTGCTTCCCAAACAGGGGTCGGCCATGACTACACCTTC
NA,NA,TRBV4-1,TRBJ1-1,CASSQLSGIVNTEAFF,TGCGCCAGCAGCCAACTAAGTGGTATTGTGAACACTGAAGCTTTCTTT
many,NA,TRBV15,TRBJ2-6,CATSRGDIPGANVLTF,TGTGCCACCAGCAGAGGGGATATCCCTGGGGCCAACGTCCTGACTTTC
few,NA,TRBV3-1,TRBJ1-6,CASSHPTLGNSPLHF,TGTGCCAGCAGCCACCCGACCCTTGGAAATTCACCCCTCCACTTT
NA,NA,TRBV7-2,TRBJ2-7,CTSSLEVQGGEQYF,TGTACCAGCAGCTTAGAGGTCCAGGGGGGCGAGCAATACTTC
few,NA,TRBV7-2,TRBJ1-2,CASGPDGIIQRGYTF,TGTGCCAGCGGCCCGGACGGCATCATTCAGAGGGGCTACACCTTC
few,TRBD2,TRBV6-1,TRBJ2-1,CAARGSSYNEQFF,TGTGCCGCCCGCGGGAGCTCCTACAATGAGCAGTTCTTC
once,NA,TRBV27,TRBJ1-6,CASSLKGQNSPLHF,TGTGCCAGCAGTTTAAAGGGGCAAAATTCACCCCTCCACTTT
NA,TRBD2,TRBV30,TRBJ2-2,CAWRIAGLNTGELFF,TGTGCCTGGAGGATAGCGGGCCTGAACACCGGGGAGCTGTTTTTT
many,NA,TRBV12-3/TRBV12-4,TRBJ1-1,CASSNDLNTEAFF,TGTGCCAGCAGTAATGATCTGAACACTGAAGCTTTCTTT
NA,TRBD1,TRBV4-3,TRBJ1-6,CASSQTRQGLGSPLHF,TGCGCCAGCAGCCAAACCAGACAGGGCCTAGGGTCACCCCTCCACTTT